The sequence of this T cell receptor beta chain was determined in a study of identical twins. Overall study findings and caveats: Cord blood's abundant beta clonotypes had fewer insertions, unlike memory repertoires. For out-of-frame alpha sequences shared by twins, low generation probability was in excess.

After template switching added a universal primer site, the resulting cDNA carried unique molecular identifiers. MiXCR, applied by TCRdb to the 5' RACE reads, yields one record per CDR3 protein. The sample holds hundreds of thousands of distinct CDR3 sequences, around 8.6% seen once. Comments on this clonotype: Its cognate antigen is unknown.

CDR3 length equals 15 residues. Germline trimming cut 4 bases from V and 4 bases from J; bases unmatched to any gene: 6. Looked up from germline, CDR1 is SGHRS and CDR2 is YFSETQ. These records were also assigned to another study, of yellow fever vaccine responses in identical twins.

Specimen: PBMCs. The sequence derives from a woman aged 18-30 years in good health. The V gene is TRBV5-1, the J gene TRBJ2-7, with TRBD1 matching over 12 bases. The CDR3 loop reads CASSPGTGGFYEQYF. The CDR3 DNA follows: TGCGCCAGCAGCCCGGGGACAGGGGGCTTTTACGAGCAGTACTTC.